A selection of T cell receptor beta chains follows, all from one sample in a study of T cell changes during pregnancy in multiple sclerosis. Data came from immunoSEQ multiplex PCR; TCRdb stores just in-frame clones and leaves some out. This table holds some 80,000 clones, more than 70% found once. The starting material was peripheral blood, obtained in the first trimester of pregnancy. The receptors were sampled from a female donor in good health, enrolled as a control in a pregnancy study. CDR3s include the opening cysteine and the closing phenylalanine or tryptophan. The D gene is left open where the match is weak. Size values are once, few and many counts, or a class for expanded clones, and some rows have none.

TGCAGCGTCTTGTTAGGGGGCTCCAATCAGCCCCAGCATTTT	CSVLLGGSNQPQHF	TRBV29-1	TRBD1	TRBJ1-5	.
TGTGCCAGCATTGTGAATAGGAACACTGAAGCTTTCTTT	CASIVNRNTEAFF	TRBV2	.	TRBJ1-1	.
TGTGCCAGCGCTGCGACTACAGGGGGAAATTCACCCCTCCACTTT	CASAATTGGNSPLHF	TRBV7-2	TRBD1	TRBJ1-6	.
TGCAGTGCTAGGTTCCTCTACGAGCAGTACTTC	CSARFLYEQYF	TRBV20-1	.	TRBJ2-7	.
TGTGCCAGCAGTAAGACGGGACTAGTCGGAGATACGCAGTATTTT	CASSKTGLVGDTQYF	TRBV7-2	TRBD2	TRBJ2-3	.
TGTGCCAGTAGTATGGACGGGGGAACTGAAGCTTTCTTT	CASSMDGGTEAFF	TRBV19	.	TRBJ1-1	.
TGTGCCAGCAGCCAAGCCGGGTCTCCTAACTATGGCTACACCTTC	CASSQAGSPNYGYTF	TRBV14	.	TRBJ1-2	.
TGTGCCAGCAGTGCGTCGAGCACCGGGGAGCTGTTTTTT	CASSASSTGELFF	TRBV25-1	.	TRBJ2-2	.
TGTGCCAGTAGTACCTTCTCTTCCTACAATGAGCAGTTCTTC	CASSTFSSYNEQFF	TRBV19	.	TRBJ2-1	.
TGTGCCAGCACCAAAGCAGTAGCGGGAGTTAGCTCCTACAATGAGCAGTTCTTC	CASTKAVAGVSSYNEQFF	TRBV4-2	TRBD2	TRBJ2-1	.
TGCGCCAGCAGCTCAACGGTCACAGATACGCAGTATTTT	CASSSTVTDTQYF	TRBV5-1	.	TRBJ2-3	.
TGTGCCAGCAGCTTGGAACAGGGCCTATTCTACGAGCAGTACTTC	CASSLEQGLFYEQYF	TRBV5-5	.	TRBJ2-7	.
TGTGCCAGCTCAGGGACTAGCGGCATTTACCAGCCAGTGTCCCAGTACTTC	CASSGTSGIYQPVSQYF	TRBV18	TRBD2	TRBJ2-5	.
TGTGCCAGCATTGGGGACTCCCGAGGGTATGGCTACACCTTC	CASIGDSRGYGYTF	TRBV5-4	.	TRBJ1-2	.
TGTGCCAGCAGTTACCACATGAACACTGAAGCTTTCTTT	CASSYHMNTEAFF	TRBV6-7	.	TRBJ1-1	.
TGTGCCAGCAGCCCGGCGGGCCCCCTGAACACCGGGGAGCTGTTTTTT	CASSPAGPLNTGELFF	TRBV5-4	.	TRBJ2-2	.
TGTGCCAGCAATTTATTGGGACTAGCTTTCTTT	CASNLLGLAFF	TRBV6-6	.	TRBJ1-1	.
TGCGCCAGCAGTGAGATGGACAATAGCAATCAGCCCCAGCATTTT	CASSEMDNSNQPQHF	TRBV10-2	.	TRBJ1-5	.
TGTGCCACCAGCAGAGACAGGGGGCATTCCTATGGCTACACCTTC	CATSRDRGHSYGYTF	TRBV15	TRBD1	TRBJ1-2	.
TGTGCCAGCAGCCGCACACAGGGAGAGAATTCACCCCTCCACTTT	CASSRTQGENSPLHF	TRBV7-9	.	TRBJ1-6	.
TGCGCCAGCAGCCAAGGGGACAGGGGGCTCAGGTTCGGAGATAATTCACCCCTCCACTTT	CASSQGDRGLRFGDNSPLHF	TRBV4-1	TRBD1	TRBJ1-6	.
TGTGCCAGCAGCTTAGTAGGGGCTAGCGACGCTAGCACAGATACGCAGTATTTT	CASSLVGASDASTDTQYF	TRBV7-2	.	TRBJ2-3	.
TGTGCCAGCAGCCGGAGCACAGATACGCAGTATTTT	CASSRSTDTQYF	TRBV7-9	.	TRBJ2-3	.
TGTGCCAGCAGTCACCTCGGGGGACTAGCGGGGTTCTACAATGAGCAGTTCTTC	CASSHLGGLAGFYNEQFF	TRBV25-1	TRBD2	TRBJ2-1	.
TGTGCCAGCTCACGTCAGGAGGGGACTGAAGCTTTCTTT	CASSRQEGTEAFF	TRBV18	.	TRBJ1-1	.
TGCGCCAGCAGCTTGGATCAGGACCACAGGAATCAGCCCCAGCATTTT	CASSLDQDHRNQPQHF	TRBV5-1	.	TRBJ1-5	.
TGTGCCAGCAGCGGGGACAGGGGGCTAACAGATACGCAGTATTTT	CASSGDRGLTDTQYF	TRBV6-1	TRBD1	TRBJ2-3	.
TGTGCCAGCAGCTTGTTTACAGGGCACCCAAACTATGGCTACACCTTC	CASSLFTGHPNYGYTF	TRBV5-6	.	TRBJ1-2	.
TGTGCCAGCAGCTTGGGGATCAACAGGGGGCGATACGAGCAGTACTTC	CASSLGINRGRYEQYF	TRBV5-4	TRBD1	TRBJ2-7	.
TGTGCCAGCAGTCCGGGACAGAGGCATGAAAAACTGTTTTTT	CASSPGQRHEKLFF	TRBV5-4	TRBD1	TRBJ1-4	.
TGTGCCAGTAGTTGGGGACAGGACGCAACTAATGAAAAACTGTTTTTT	CASSWGQDATNEKLFF	TRBV19	TRBD1	TRBJ1-4	.
TGTGCCAGCAGCCGCACGGGACTAGCGGGAGGGAAAGGCGAGCAGTACTTC	CASSRTGLAGGKGEQYF	TRBV7-8	TRBD2	TRBJ2-7	.
TGTGCCAGCACAGGGACAGGGGTCCCGTACGAGCAGTACTTC	CASTGTGVPYEQYF	TRBV6-1	TRBD1	TRBJ2-7	once
TGCGCCAGCAGCCAAGGACAGGGCTCGGAGACCCAGTACTTC	CASSQGQGSETQYF	TRBV4-1	TRBD1	TRBJ2-5	.
TGCGCCAGCAGCTTGGATGGAGGGCCGGCCACTGAAGCTTTCTTT	CASSLDGGPATEAFF	TRBV5-1	.	TRBJ1-1	.
TGTGCCAGCAGGGGACAGCCAATGAACACTGAAGCTTTCTTT	CASRGQPMNTEAFF	TRBV25-1	TRBD1	TRBJ1-1	.
TGTGCCAGCTCACCACGCGTCCCTGGGGCCAACGTCCTGACTTTC	CASSPRVPGANVLTF	TRBV18	.	TRBJ2-6	.
TGTGCCAGCAGCTCCCGGGGGAGCTCTGGAAACACCATATATTTT	CASSSRGSSGNTIYF	TRBV7-9	.	TRBJ1-3	once
TGTGCCAGCAGCTTAGCTGTGGCGGTCCGTGGGGGCTACACCTTC	CASSLAVAVRGGYTF	TRBV7-2	.	TRBJ1-2	.
TGTGCCAGCAGCCCCTTTGACAGGGCCCATGGCTACACCTTC	CASSPFDRAHGYTF	TRBV7-2	TRBD1	TRBJ1-2	.
TGTGCCATCAGACAGGGGGCTAACTATGGCTACACCTTC	CAIRQGANYGYTF	TRBV10-3	TRBD1	TRBJ1-2	.
TGTGCCAGTAGTACGGACAGGGCCGGGTCACCCCTCCACTTT	CASSTDRAGSPLHF	TRBV19	TRBD1	TRBJ1-6	.
TGTGCCAGCAGTGACTCCAGGGGCGCCTACAATGAGCAGTTCTTC	CASSDSRGAYNEQFF	TRBV6-4	.	TRBJ2-1	.
TGCAGCGTCCAAAGGACGGGCGGGGGCTATGGCTACACCTTC	CSVQRTGGGYGYTF	TRBV29-1	.	TRBJ1-2	.
TGTGCCACCACCCCTCAGGGAAACAGGAACACCATATATTTT	CATTPQGNRNTIYF	TRBV6-5	.	TRBJ1-3	.
TGCGCCAGCAGCCAAGTGGGACTAGCGGAATACGAGCAGTACTTC	CASSQVGLAEYEQYF	TRBV4-3	TRBD2	TRBJ2-7	once
TGTGCCAGCAGCTTTCGGACCGGGACAGGGAAAGAAGAGGCTGGGAATGAAAAACTGTTTTTT	CASSFRTGTGKEEAGNEKLFF	TRBV12-1	.	TRBJ1-4	medium-sized
TGTGCCAGCAGCACGGACAGGGGAAGCTTGGTGGATGGCTACACCTTC	CASSTDRGSLVDGYTF	TRBV7-2	TRBD1	TRBJ1-2	.
TGTGCCAGCAGTGAGCCCCTCCCTCGTCCGCTAAAGATGAACACTGAAGCTTTCTTT	CASSEPLPRPLKMNTEAFF	TRBV6-1	.	TRBJ1-1	.
TGCGCCAGCAGCCAAGTTCTCCCCGTGGGGCGGTCCCAAGAGACCCAGTACTTC	CASSQVLPVGRSQETQYF	TRBV4-3	.	TRBJ2-5	.
TGTGCCAGCAGCCCTCGGACAGATGGATGGCAGCCCCAGCATTTT	CASSPRTDGWQPQHF	TRBV5-5	.	TRBJ1-5	.
TGTGCCAGCACCCCCGGAGTCTCTGGGGCCAACGTCCTGACTTTC	CASTPGVSGANVLTF	TRBV28	.	TRBJ2-6	.
TGTGCCAGTAGTATTCCGAGCGCGGCGAGATCACCCCTCCACTTT	CASSIPSAARSPLHF	TRBV19	.	TRBJ1-6	many